This TCR beta chain was recovered during a study of OX40 agonist ivuxolimab in advanced cancers. Here immunoSEQ multiplex PCR was the method, and the copy in TCRdb shows in-frame clones only, minus some. The repertoire holds around 40,000 clones, with approximately 80% as singletons. The junction had 8 bases not matched to a gene; V was cut back by 0 bases and J by 6 bases. Germline CDR1 is MGHRA and CDR2 is YSYEKL. The CDR3 extends over 16 amino acids. The sample here was CD4+ or CD8+ T cells sorted from blood, taken in a trial of the OX40 agonist ivuxolimab. This clonotype was obtained from an adult with an advanced solid tumor such as melanoma, head and neck, liver or kidney cancer. The V and J genes are TRBV4-1 and TRBJ2-3; TRBD2 aligns across 8 bases. The CDR3 nucleotides are TGCGCCAGCAGCCAAGAGGGGCAGCGGGAGTGGGATACGCAGTATTTT. Translating gives CASSQEGQREWDTQYF.